The next 8 T cell receptor beta chains were all read from a single sample in a study of neoadjuvant anti-PD-1 for oral cavity cancer. Here immunoSEQ multiplex PCR was the method, and the copy in TCRdb shows in-frame clones only, minus some. The sample yields nearly 10,000 clones, about 67% seen once. Time point of the sample: after neoadjuvant nivolumab, at surgical resection. Sequenced here: PBMCs, sampled after nivolumab (anti-PD-1) treatment. The origin of the receptors is a person aged 35-79 years with oral cavity squamous cell carcinoma.

The rearrangement joins TRBV14 to TRBJ2-2, with 8 bases aligning to TRBD1. Germline loops: CDR1 SGHDN, CDR2 FVKESK. Germline trimming cut 4 bases from V and 5 bases from J; bases unmatched to any gene: 6. This CDR3 is 15 amino acids long. DNA of the CDR3: TGTGCCAGCAGCCTCGGACAGGGTACAACCGGGGAGCTGTTTTTT. This translates into CASSLGQGTTGELFF.

A note on this clone: An end of the junction differs from the germline gene, which may be a read error. The V and J genes are TRBV2 and TRBJ2-7; 7 bases map to TRBD1. The V gene's germline CDR1 is SNHLY and CDR2 FYNNEI. CDR3 length: 13 residues. CDR3 amino acids: CASSEGNHGTAKF. The CDR3 nucleotides are TGTGCCAGCAGTGAGGGGAACCACGGGACAGCTAAATTC.

This clone has just a few counts. The gene calls are TRBV10-3 and TRBJ1-2; D is perhaps TRBD1 (6 bases). Per the germline V gene, CDR1 is ENHRY and CDR2 is SYGVKD. The CDR3 consists of 14 residues. V dropped 8 bases and J dropped 6 bases, with 19 bases sitting between them. CDR3 in amino acids: CAIAVLGGGDGYTF. The CDR3, as DNA: TGTGCCATCGCGGTTCTAGGGGGGGGAGATGGCTACACCTTC.

The chain is built from TRBV5-4 and TRBJ2-7, with D perhaps TRBD1 (6 bases). The V gene lost 0 bases and the J gene lost 5 bases, with 9 bases spanning the gap. Germline CDR1 and CDR2: SGHNT and YYREEE (reference sequence). The CDR3 sequence is 13 residues long. The CDR3 DNA sequence: TGTGCCAGCAGCTTGGGTCAGGGGAACGAGCAGTACTTC. It specifies CASSLGQGNEQYF. Looking up the rest from reference TRBV5-4 and TRBJ2-7 gives the full variable domain: ETGVTQSPTHLIKTRGQQVTLRCSSQSGHNTVSWYQQALGQGPQFIFQYYREEENGRGNFPPRFSGLQFPNYSSELNVNALELDDSALYLCASSLGQGNEQYFGPGTRLTVT.

J is TRBJ1-5 and V is TRBV30; D possibly corresponds to TRBD1 (5 bases). The germline V and J ends were trimmed by 4 bases and 2 bases, with 18 bases remaining between them. This CDR3 comprises 16 residues. In germline, CDR1 is GTSNPN, CDR2 SVGIG (reference sequence). CDR3 residues: CAWTPRGEGGNQPQHF. CDR3 in DNA: TGTGCCTGGACCCCCCGTGGGGAAGGGGGCAATCAGCCCCAGCATTTT.

This clone was seen a few times. The J gene is TRBJ2-1, the V gene TRBV5-6; 9 nucleotides agree with TRBD1. The CDR3 contains 15 residues. The germline V gene has CDR1 SGHDT and CDR2 YYEEEE. J lost 6 bases, V lost 2 bases, and 6 bases had no gene match. The CDR3, as DNA: TGTGCCAGCAGCTTTTCCACGGGACAGGGCAATGAGCAGTTCTTC. This gives the protein CASSFSTGQGNEQFF.

This clone was seen a handful of times. The V gene is TRBV9, the J gene TRBJ1-1; D not certain. V lost 5 bases and J 1 base, leaving 15 bases between the germline ends. The CDR3 extends over 15 amino acids. Germline values: CDR1 SGDLS, CDR2 YYNGEE. Here the CDR3 reads CASRSWGEGNTEAFF. Written as DNA, the CDR3 is TGTGCCAGCAGGTCTTGGGGAGAGGGGAACACTGAAGCTTTCTTT.

The chain links TRBV19 to TRBJ2-7; D may be TRBD2 (7 bases). Germline V CDR1 and CDR2: LNHDA, SQIVND (reference sequence). The CDR3 spans 17 residues. V was trimmed by 5 bases and J by 0 bases, leaving 20 bases between them. The CDR3 here is CASSGGRLAASSYEQYF. The CDR3 DNA follows: TGTGCCAGTAGTGGGGGCCGGCTAGCGGCAAGCTCCTACGAGCAGTACTTC.